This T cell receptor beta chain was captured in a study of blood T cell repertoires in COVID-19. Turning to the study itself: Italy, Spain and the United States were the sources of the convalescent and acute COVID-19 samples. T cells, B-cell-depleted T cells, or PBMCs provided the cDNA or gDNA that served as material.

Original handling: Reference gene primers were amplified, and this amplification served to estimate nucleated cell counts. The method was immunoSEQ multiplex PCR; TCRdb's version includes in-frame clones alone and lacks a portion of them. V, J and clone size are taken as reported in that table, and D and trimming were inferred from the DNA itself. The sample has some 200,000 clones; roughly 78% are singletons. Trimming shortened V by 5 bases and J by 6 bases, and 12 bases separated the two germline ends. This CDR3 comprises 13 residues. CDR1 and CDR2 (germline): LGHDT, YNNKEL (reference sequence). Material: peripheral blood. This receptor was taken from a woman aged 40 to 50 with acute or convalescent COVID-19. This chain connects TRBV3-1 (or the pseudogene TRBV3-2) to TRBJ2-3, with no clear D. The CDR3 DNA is TGTGCCAGCAGCACCTACGCCCGGGATACGCAGTATTTT. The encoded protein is CASSTYARDTQYF.